This passage covers 20 T cell receptor beta chains from one sample sequenced in a study of CD8+ T cells in alopecia areata. In each case, RNA was isolated and then reverse transcribed into cDNA as the sequencing template. Sequencing used immunoSEQ multiplex PCR; TCRdb keeps in-frame clones, though not all of them. This table has under 200,000 clones, about three fifths appearing once. Regarding treatment: oral pan-JAK inhibitor, 5-10 mg twice daily. Sequencing used CD4+ T cells sorted from blood, obtained at week 4, from a patient treated with tofacitinib. The receptors originated from a human donor with alopecia areata.

The chain recombines TRBV6-1 with TRBJ2-6, with 9 bases fitting TRBD1. Germline values: CDR1 MNHNS, CDR2 SASEGT. With 3 bases clipped from V and 0 bases from J, the junction kept 3 bases outside the gene matches. The CDR3 is made up of 17 amino acids. CDR3 DNA sequence: TGTGCCAGCAGTGACGGACAGGGGCTCTCTGGGGCCAACGTCCTGACTTTC. As protein: CASSDGQGLSGANVLTF.

This clone was counted between two and nine times. Other DNA sequences from this sample encode an identical CDR3 as well. The rearrangement joins TRBV29-1 to TRBJ2-6; no reliable D call. There are 12 residues in the CDR3. The ends were cut back, 3 bases at V and 4 bases at J, with 4 bases in the middle. Germline lookup yields CDR1 SQVTM and CDR2 ANQGSEA. The DNA for the CDR3 is TGCAGCGTTGACTCGGGGGCCAACGTCCTGACTTTC. Its protein product is CSVDSGANVLTF.

This CDR3 reads CASSEGGALSGELFF. CDR3 in DNA: TGTGCCAGCAGTGAAGGTGGGGCGTTGAGCGGGGAGCTGTTTTTT. The genes are TRBV25-1 and TRBJ2-2, with a possible D match to TRBD1 (5 bases). Trimming removed 2 bases from V and 7 bases from J, with 14 bases in between. The CDR3 loop spans 15 amino acids. The germline V gene has CDR1 MGHDK and CDR2 SYGVNS.

The chain recombines TRBV18 with TRBJ2-7; TRBD2 aligns across 11 bases. Germline values: CDR1 KGHSH, CDR2 LQKENI. The CDR3 covers 17 residues. V was clipped by 5 bases and J by 3 bases; unmatched bases: 12. CDR3 protein: CASSSRLAGSLLYEQYF. The CDR3 DNA follows: TGTGCCAGCTCATCCCGACTAGCGGGGTCTCTACTCTACGAGCAGTACTTC.

This clone was seen only a few times. This chain links TRBV7-9 with TRBJ2-1, with D unresolved. Deletions cut 8 bases from V and 4 bases from J, with 15 bases between. Germline loops: CDR1 SEHNR, CDR2 FQNEAQ (reference sequence). This CDR3 has 14 amino acids. The CDR3 is CASLPLELYNEQFF. As DNA, the CDR3 is TGTGCCAGCCTTCCCCTGGAACTGTACAATGAGCAGTTCTTC.

The V and J genes are TRBV9 and TRBJ2-5, with no clear D. Germline CDR1 reads SGDLS; CDR2 reads YYNGEE. This CDR3 comprises 14 residues. Trimming took off 3 bases at V and 2 bases at J, with 11 bases between the two ends. The CDR3 DNA reads TGTGCCAGCAGCGCCCACGCGACTCAAGAGACCCAGTACTTC. It specifies CASSAHATQETQYF. Filled out from reference TRBV9 and TRBJ2-5, the complete variable domain reads DSGVTQTPKHLITATGQRVTLRCSPRSGDLSVYWYQQSLDQGLQFLIQYYNGEERAKGNILERFSAQQFPDLHSELNLSSLELGDSALYFCASSAHATQETQYFGPGTRLLVL.

The chain uses TRBV13 and TRBJ1-1, with D hard to call. Germline CDR1 reads PRHDT; CDR2 reads FYEKMQ (reference sequence). V was trimmed by 7 bases and J by 2 bases, leaving 17 bases between them. This CDR3 is 15 amino acids long. CDR3 region: CASTINPSGNTEAFF. For the CDR3, the DNA is TGTGCCAGCACCATAAACCCCTCGGGTAACACTGAAGCTTTCTTT.

The chain has TRBV10-1 and TRBJ2-3; D remains ambiguous. Germline assignment: CDR1 WNHNN and CDR2 SYGVQD (reference sequence). Trimming removed 6 bases from V and 0 bases from J, with 4 bases in between. CDR3 length: 12 amino acids. The CDR3 region is CASSPSTDTQYF. The CDR3 DNA follows: TGCGCCAGCAGCCCCAGCACAGATACGCAGTATTTT.

V gene TRBV5-1 combines with J gene TRBJ2-1; D is possibly TRBD1 (5 bases). Trimming cost V 3 bases and J 4 bases, with 14 bases left between them. There are 15 residues in the CDR3. Germline lookup yields CDR1 SGHRS and CDR2 YFSETQ. CDR3 amino acids: CASSSQGDKYNEQFF. The CDR3 DNA follows: TGCGCCAGCAGCTCCCAGGGCGATAAGTACAATGAGCAGTTCTTC.

This clone has only a few counts. V is TRBV29-1 and J is TRBJ2-1; 7 bases are shared with TRBD1. Germline trimming cut 5 bases from V and 9 bases from J; bases unmatched to any gene: 22. Germline lookup yields CDR1 SQVTM and CDR2 ANQGSEA. This CDR3 has 17 amino acids. CDR3 region: CSVLRDHTTGQTTEQFF. DNA for the CDR3: TGCAGCGTTCTCAGAGATCACACAACGGGACAGACGACTGAGCAGTTCTTC.

This chain uses TRBV4-3 with TRBJ2-3; D uncertain. The V end was cut by 0 bases, the J end by 1 base, with 17 bases between. The CDR3 loop spans 18 amino acids. Germline V gives CDR1 LGHNA, CDR2 YSLEER. The CDR3 sequence is CASSQDFHGVGGTDTQYF. The CDR3, as DNA: TGCGCCAGCAGCCAAGATTTTCATGGGGTGGGCGGCACAGATACGCAGTATTTT.

The V and J genes are TRBV30 and TRBJ1-4; 9 nucleotides agree with TRBD1. The CDR3 runs to 16 residues. From germline, CDR1 is GTSNPN and CDR2 SVGIG (reference sequence). V lost 0 bases, J lost 6 bases, and 8 bases stayed unmatched. CDR3 bases: TGTGCCTGGAGTGTACCCTCGGGACAGGGTGATGAAAAACTGTTTTTT. Amino acid sequence: CAWSVPSGQGDEKLFF.

This rearrangement joins TRBV29-1 to TRBJ1-1; 7 nucleotides match TRBD1. V was pared by 5 bases and J by 5 bases, with 8 bases of the junction left unmatched. The CDR3 extends over 13 amino acids. Germline CDR1 reads SQVTM; CDR2 reads ANQGSEA. The CDR3 loop reads CSVRDRDLTEAFF. CDR3 coding DNA: TGCAGCGTTCGAGACAGGGACTTGACTGAAGCTTTCTTT.

CDR3 coding DNA: TGTGCCAGCAGTCCCGCCGGGGGAGGCGACGAGCAGTACTTC. Translation: CASSPAGGGDEQYF. The chain couples TRBV7-8 to TRBJ2-7, with D perhaps TRBD2 (6 bases). Trimming stripped 6 bases from V and 5 bases from J, with 17 bases between. The V gene's germline CDR1 is SGHVS and CDR2 FQNEAQ. The length of the CDR3 is 14 residues.

The genes are TRBV30 and TRBJ2-5; 9 bases agree with TRBD2. With 4 bases clipped from V and 2 bases from J, the junction kept 8 bases outside the gene matches. CDR1 is GTSNPN and CDR2 is SVGIG in the germline V gene (reference sequence). The CDR3 sequence is 15 residues long. The CDR3 spells CAWTEGLASQETQYF. For the CDR3, the DNA is TGTGCCTGGACCGAGGGACTAGCAAGTCAAGAGACCCAGTACTTC. The complete variable domain, with remaining parts taken from reference TRBV30 and TRBJ2-5, reads SQTIHQWPATLVQPVGSPLSLECTVEGTSNPNLYWYRQAAGRGLQLLFYSVGIGQISSEVPQNLSASRPQDRQFILSSKKLLLSDSGFYLCAWTEGLASQETQYFGPGTRLLVL.

This clone occurred a few times. This rearrangement joins TRBV29-1 to TRBJ2-5; maybe TRBD1 (5 bases). V was trimmed by 8 bases and J by 3 bases, leaving 19 bases between them. CDR3 size: 14 residues. CDR1 is SQVTM, CDR2 ANQGSEA, per germline. This CDR3 reads CSTSIGQGKETQYF. The DNA of the CDR3 is TGCAGCACCTCAATTGGGCAGGGTAAAGAGACCCAGTACTTC.

The chain couples TRBV7-9 to TRBJ2-3; maybe TRBD1 (5 bases). There are 15 residues in the CDR3. V gave up 2 bases and J gave up 0 bases, with 9 bases separating them. Germline CDR1 is SEHNR and CDR2 is FQNEAQ (reference sequence). This CDR3 reads CASSLRTPSTDTQYF. In nucleotides, the CDR3 is TGTGCCAGCAGCTTACGGACACCTAGCACAGATACGCAGTATTTT.

This chain connects TRBV5-6 to TRBJ1-5; perhaps TRBD1 as D (5 bases). CDR3 length: 14 residues. CDR1 is SGHDT and CDR2 is YYEEEE in the germline V gene. The V end was cut by 4 bases, the J end by 7 bases, with 15 bases between. The CDR3 protein is CASSLGAVVQPQHF. In DNA form, the CDR3 reads TGTGCCAGCAGCCTCGGGGCAGTAGTACAGCCCCAGCATTTT.

With respect to this clone: Other DNA sequences in this specimen translate into the identical CDR3. The chain couples TRBV5-6 to TRBJ2-1, with 9 bases aligning to TRBD2. CDR3 length: 14 residues. Germline loops: CDR1 SGHDT, CDR2 YYEEEE. J gave up 8 bases and V 2 bases, and 5 bases lay outside the gene matches. Written as DNA, the CDR3 is TGTGCCAGCAGCTTCCCTAGCGGGGTTTATGAGCAGTTCTTC. It specifies CASSFPSGVYEQFF.

V usage is TRBV18 and J usage is TRBJ1-2; perhaps TRBD1 as D (6 bases). The V gene lost 1 base and the J gene lost 5 bases, with 23 bases spanning the gap. This CDR3 comprises 18 residues. The V gene's germline CDR1 is KGHSH and CDR2 LQKENI. The CDR3 protein is CASSPQREALQGDYGYTF. The CDR3 bases are TGTGCCAGCTCACCACAGCGGGAAGCCCTACAGGGAGATTATGGCTACACCTTC.